This T cell receptor beta chain was identified in a study of T cells in Graves' hyperthyroidism and ophthalmopathy. Broader study findings: Most clonotypes that expanded in the thyroid above 0.001 also showed up in blood.

RNA transcripts served as the template for amplifying TCR beta CDR3 regions. Initially, a first-round RT-PCR of the TCR CDR3 employed the HTBI primer set. TCRdb re-analysed the multiplex PCR reads in MiXCR, keeping a single row per CDR3 protein. The sample lists more than 350,000 distinct CDR3 sequences; roughly 15% were seen once. CDR3 size: 15 residues. Trimming took 2 bases from V and 1 from J, leaving 11 bases between them. In the case of this clonotype: Its antigen is not known.

The V and J genes are TRBV12-3 or TRBV12-4 and TRBJ1-2; D call uncertain. The sample consisted of blood. The clonotype was recovered from a woman younger than 45 with Graves' hyperthyroidism that later progressed to Graves' ophthalmopathy. In DNA form, the CDR3 reads TGTGCCAGCAGTTTAAGGAGATACTATAACTATGGCTACACCTTC. It translates to CASSLRRYYNYGYTF.